This entry concerns a single TCR beta chain. This entry is derived from a study of blood T cell repertoires in COVID-19. Method: immunoSEQ multiplex PCR; TCRdb's copy keeps in-frame clones and lacks some. Counted here are a few hundred thousand clones, approximately 80% occurring once; the ten biggest clones make up around 20%. CDR3 length equals 15 residues. The germline V and J ends were trimmed by 5 bases and 4 bases, with 18 bases remaining between them. In germline, CDR1 is SEHNR, CDR2 FQNEAQ (reference sequence). The chain employs TRBV7-9 and TRBJ2-7; D might be TRBD1 (6 bases). The sequenced material came from peripheral blood. The clonotype comes from a man aged 30-40 years with active or convalescent COVID-19. The CDR3 nucleotides are TGTGCCAGCAGCCTACAGGGTCCCACCAATTACGAGCAGTACTTC. This codes for CASSLQGPTNYEQYF.